The 27 T cell receptor beta chains given below trace back to one sample, sequenced in a study of T cell responses to AZD1222 COVID-19 vaccine. Some clones are missing from TCRdb's copy, which holds only in-frame ones; the method was immunoSEQ multiplex PCR. The sample has under 150,000 clones; roughly 84% are singletons. The source material was peripheral blood, sampled 28 days after the second AZD1222 dose. The receptors shown here come from an adult who received the AZD1222 COVID-19 vaccine.

V gene TRBV7-9 combines with J gene TRBJ1-5; D unresolved. From germline, CDR1 is SEHNR and CDR2 FQNEAQ (reference sequence). The V end was cut by 2 bases, the J end by 0 bases, with 11 bases between. The CDR3 extends over 16 amino acids. The CDR3 coding sequence is TGTGCCAGCAGCTTAAAGGGCGGTTATAGCAATCAGCCCCAGCATTTT. Amino acid sequence: CASSLKGGYSNQPQHF.

CDR3 sequence: CASQTGKVEKLFF. The CDR3 nucleotides read TGTGCCAGCCAGACAGGGAAGGTTGAAAAACTGTTTTTT. J is TRBJ1-4 and V is TRBV2; 7 nucleotides line up with TRBD1. V lost 8 bases, J lost 7 bases, and 7 bases stayed unmatched. This CDR3 has 13 amino acids. Germline V CDR1 and CDR2: SNHLY, FYNNEI. The full variable domain, rest sourced from reference TRBV2 and TRBJ1-4, is EPEVTQTPSHQVTQMGQEVILRCVPISNHLYFYWYRQILGQKVEFLVSFYNNEISEKSEIFDDQFSVERPDGSNFTLKIRSTKLEDSAMYFCASQTGKVEKLFFGSGTQLSVL.

V is TRBV6-2 or TRBV6-3 and J is TRBJ2-3, with 9 nucleotides matching TRBD2. Trimming cost V 6 bases and J 3 bases; bases outside gene matches: 7. CDR1 MNHEY and CDR2 SVGEGT come from the germline V gene. The CDR3 sequence is 15 residues long. CDR3: CASSGSGGITDTQYF. CDR3 sequence (DNA): TGTGCCAGCAGCGGAAGCGGGGGGATTACAGATACGCAGTATTTT.

The V call is TRBV6-5, the J call TRBJ1-1, with 7 bases identical to TRBD1. V gave up 4 bases and J gave up 3 bases; unmatched junction bases: 8. Germline V CDR1 and CDR2: MNHEY, SVGAGI. The CDR3 spans 15 residues. CDR3 DNA: TGTGCCAGCAGTTCCCTTAGGGACAGCGACACTGAAGCTTTCTTT. This gives the protein CASSSLRDSDTEAFF.

The J gene is TRBJ2-5, the V gene TRBV4-3; TRBD1 is a possible D gene (5 bases). CDR1 and CDR2 from the germline V gene are LGHNA and YSLEER. This CDR3 has 13 residues. Trimming left V 0 bases short and J 8 bases short, with 10 bases between. The CDR3 sequence: CASSQDFRGTQYF. In DNA form, the CDR3 reads TGCGCCAGCAGCCAAGATTTTAGGGGTACCCAGTACTTC.

This chain links TRBV18 with TRBJ2-1; 8 positions agree with TRBD2. The germline gives CDR1 KGHSH, CDR2 LQKENI. The junction had 8 bases not matched to a gene; V was cut back by 2 bases and J by 8 bases. The CDR3 length is 15 residues. The CDR3 DNA follows: TGTGCCAGCTCACCAAGCCGGGGGGGCTGGGATGAGCAGTTCTTC. Translating it yields CASSPSRGGWDEQFF.

CDR3 amino acids: CASSLLGLDGYTF. The CDR3 nucleotides are TGTGCCAGCAGTTTGCTCGGGTTGGATGGCTACACCTTC. The chain combines TRBV28 with TRBJ1-2; no clear D. This CDR3 contains 13 residues. The germline V gene encodes CDR1 MDHEN and CDR2 SYDVKM. V lost 3 bases, J lost 6 bases, and 11 bases lay in between.

The chain couples TRBV23-1 to TRBJ2-1, with TRBD2 identical over 7 bases. TRBV23-1 is marked as an open reading frame, function uncertain. This CDR3 spans 13 amino acids. After removal of 2 bases from V and 15 bases from J, the junction contained 10 bases not matched to a gene. The CDR3 coding sequence is TGCGCCAGCAGTCAAAGAGGGAGGGAGGTATGGTTCTTC. Protein: CASSQRGREVWFF.

CDR3 in amino acids: CASSPGQGYNSPLHF. The CDR3 coding sequence is TGTGCCAGCTCACCGGGACAGGGCTATAATTCACCCCTCCACTTT. V is TRBV18 and J is TRBJ1-6, with 9 bases aligning to TRBD1. This CDR3 region has 15 residues. CDR1 is KGHSH, CDR2 LQKENI, per germline. V was clipped by 3 bases and J by 3 bases; unmatched bases: 0.

This clone has just a few counts. The rearrangement links TRBV3-1 (or the pseudogene TRBV3-2) to TRBJ1-5; D gene ambiguous. The CDR3 extends over 14 amino acids. V gave up 2 bases and J gave up 1 base, with 6 bases separating them. In germline, CDR1 is LGHDT, CDR2 YNNKEL (reference sequence). CDR3 in DNA: TGTGCCAGCAGCCAAAAGGGAAGCAATCAGCCCCAGCATTTT. This sequence encodes CASSQKGSNQPQHF.

This clone was seen once. The J gene is TRBJ2-4, the V gene TRBV5-1; possible D gene TRBD2, 5 bases. CDR1 SGHRS and CDR2 YFSETQ come from the germline V gene. Trimming cost V 0 bases and J 9 bases, with 16 bases left between them. This CDR3 has 15 residues. The CDR3 DNA reads TGCGCCAGCAGCTTGGAAGCTAGCAAAAACACCATTCAGTACTTC. Encoded protein: CASSLEASKNTIQYF.

This chain links TRBV28 with TRBJ1-5; D perhaps matches TRBD1 (6 bases). Trimming removed 8 bases at V and 9 bases at J, with 14 bases between. CDR3 size: 12 residues. Germline lookup yields CDR1 MDHEN and CDR2 SYDVKM. The CDR3 protein is CASVRQAGPQHF. In nucleotides, the CDR3 is TGTGCCAGCGTTAGACAGGCTGGGCCCCAGCATTTT. Full variable domain (remainder filled in from reference TRBV28 and TRBJ1-5): DVKVTQSSRYLVKRTGEKVFLECVQDMDHENMFWYRQDPGLGLRLIYFSYDVKMKEKGDIPEGYSVSREKKERFSLILESASTNQTSMYLCASVRQAGPQHFGDGTRLSIL.

The table lists this clone with a count of one. The V call is TRBV7-9, the J call TRBJ2-1, with 9 bases that match TRBD2. In germline, CDR1 is SEHNR, CDR2 FQNEAQ (reference sequence). This CDR3 spans 14 amino acids. V lost 10 bases, J lost 4 bases, and 8 bases stayed unmatched. Here the CDR3 reads CAIAGGARYNEQFF. In DNA, the CDR3 is TGTGCCATCGCGGGAGGGGCTCGGTACAATGAGCAGTTCTTC.

The rearrangement links TRBV20-1 to TRBJ2-4; D is undetermined. The CDR3 has 15 amino acids. Germline V gene lookup returns CDR1 DFQATT and CDR2 SNEGSKA (reference sequence). V was trimmed by 3 bases and J by 0 bases, leaving 12 bases between them. CDR3 region: CSASVGHLAKNIQYF. The DNA of the CDR3 is TGCAGTGCTAGTGTCGGGCACCTAGCCAAAAACATTCAGTACTTC.

This rearrangement joins TRBV29-1 to TRBJ1-6, with no clear D. The CDR3 is 13 residues long. V lost 7 bases and J lost 8, with 15 bases in between. Germline-derived CDR1 and CDR2 are SQVTM and ANQGSEA. The CDR3 region has the DNA TGCAGCGCAAGGACCGAGGACTATTCACCCCTCCACTTT. It yields the protein CSARTEDYSPLHF.

The chain couples TRBV10-2 to TRBJ2-3, with 16 positions matching TRBD2. Germline CDR1 and CDR2: WSHSY and SAAADI. The CDR3 extends over 21 amino acids. J gave up 1 base and V 4 bases, and 14 bases lay outside the gene matches. The CDR3 nucleotides are TGCGCCAGCAGTGGCGAGCGAATGGGGACTAGCGGGGGGGCCGGCACAGATACGCAGTATTTT. Residues: CASSGERMGTSGGAGTDTQYF.

This sequence joins TRBV7-9 and TRBJ2-1, with 11 nucleotides matching TRBD2. Per the germline V gene, CDR1 is SEHNR and CDR2 is FQNEAQ (reference sequence). The trim removed 3 bases at V and 10 bases at J, leaving 5 bases unmatched. This CDR3 contains 14 residues. The CDR3 DNA reads as TGTGCCAGCAGCTTTAGCGGGGGGGCCAGCGAGCAGTTCTTC. Translated, it gives CASSFSGGASEQFF.

This clone came up once. One end of the junction fails to match germline, which may point to a read error. The chain uses TRBV6-6 and TRBJ2-7; D is perhaps TRBD1 (5 bases). Germline CDR1 is MNHNY and CDR2 is SVGAGI (reference sequence). This CDR3 comprises 16 residues. CDR3 bases: TGTGCCAGCAGGTACTCACTGACAGCAACCTCCTACGAGCAGTACTTC. This sequence encodes CASRYSLTATSYEQYF.

This chain joins TRBV9 and TRBJ1-1; TRBD1 matches at 7 bases. With 4 bases clipped from V and 7 bases from J, the junction kept 4 bases outside the gene matches. Germline CDR1 and CDR2: SGDLS and YYNGEE. This CDR3 region has 12 residues. The DNA of the CDR3 is TGTGCCAGCAGCCTACGACAGGGTGAAGCTTTCTTT. It codes for CASSLRQGEAFF. The entire variable domain, with the rest obtained from reference TRBV9 and TRBJ1-1, is as follows: DSGVTQTPKHLITATGQRVTLRCSPRSGDLSVYWYQQSLDQGLQFLIQYYNGEERAKGNILERFSAQQFPDLHSELNLSSLELGDSALYFCASSLRQGEAFFGQGTRLTVV.

The J gene is TRBJ2-5, the V gene TRBV7-9, with D perhaps TRBD1 (7 bases). The CDR3 is 15 residues long. In germline, CDR1 is SEHNR, CDR2 FQNEAQ (reference sequence). Trimming took 5 bases from V and 2 from J, leaving 15 bases between them. The CDR3 loop reads CASSPAGTAQETQYF. DNA for the CDR3: TGTGCCAGCAGCCCCGCGGGGACAGCGCAAGAGACCCAGTACTTC.

A single count supports this clone. The chain is built from TRBV15 and TRBJ1-1; 9 bases agree with TRBD1. V was clipped by 5 bases and J by 9 bases; unmatched bases: 7. This CDR3 comprises 13 residues. Germline V gene data show CDR1 as LNHNV and CDR2 as YYDKDF (reference sequence). Here the CDR3 reads CATSRQGEDKAFF. The CDR3 DNA follows: TGTGCCACCAGCCGACAGGGGGAGGACAAAGCTTTCTTT.

This clone has more than one count but fewer than ten. The chain couples TRBV18 to TRBJ2-7; 7 bases line up with TRBD1. The J segment lost 5 bases and the V segment lost 0 bases, leaving 13 bases of the junction unmatched. Germline V gives CDR1 KGHSH, CDR2 LQKENI. This CDR3 region has 17 residues. The DNA of the CDR3 is TGTGCCAGCTCACCACCCTTAATCGGACAGGAATATGACGAGCAGTACTTC. Amino acids: CASSPPLIGQEYDEQYF.

This chain's CDR3 is CASSKLVGARHTEAFF. Here the CDR3 DNA reads TGTGCCAGCAGCAAACTTGTCGGGGCTCGGCACACTGAAGCTTTCTTT. The V gene is TRBV28, the J gene TRBJ1-1; maybe TRBD1 (5 bases). Between the trimmed V and J ends, which lost 6 bases and 3 bases, there was a span of 20 bases. Germline-derived CDR1 and CDR2 are MDHEN and SYDVKM. The CDR3 has 16 residues.

The rearrangement links TRBV28 to TRBJ1-3; D gene uncertain. Deletions cut 6 bases from V and 1 base from J, with 10 bases between. Germline CDR1 MDHEN, CDR2 SYDVKM. The CDR3 consists of 14 residues. The chain's CDR3 is CASRLTRSGNTIYF. CDR3 DNA sequence: TGTGCCAGCAGACTGACACGATCTGGAAACACCATATATTTT. Using reference TRBV28 and TRBJ1-3 for the parts outside the CDR3, the full variable domain is DVKVTQSSRYLVKRTGEKVFLECVQDMDHENMFWYRQDPGLGLRLIYFSYDVKMKEKGDIPEGYSVSREKKERFSLILESASTNQTSMYLCASRLTRSGNTIYFGEGSWLTVV.

J is TRBJ2-7 and V is TRBV2; 10 nucleotides agree with TRBD1. Per germline, CDR1 SNHLY and CDR2 FYNNEI. This CDR3 is built from 15 residues. The J segment lost 0 bases and the V segment lost 8 bases, leaving 7 bases of the junction unmatched. The CDR3 spells CASRRGQGSSYEQYF. CDR3 DNA sequence: TGTGCCAGCCGGAGGGGACAGGGGTCCTCCTACGAGCAGTACTTC.

This chain links TRBV5-1 with TRBJ2-1; possibly TRBD2 for D (6 bases). This CDR3 contains 13 residues. V shed 6 bases and J shed 9 bases, with 16 bases lying between them. Germline lookup yields CDR1 SGHRS and CDR2 YFSETQ. CDR3: CASIKDSGVEQFF. As DNA, the CDR3 is TGCGCCAGCATCAAGGACTCGGGGGTTGAGCAGTTCTTC.

The chain has TRBV27 and TRBJ1-2, with 11 bases that match TRBD1. Germline CDR1 is MNHEY and CDR2 is SMNVEV (reference sequence). V lost 3 bases, J lost 4 bases, and 10 bases stayed unmatched. The CDR3 is made up of 17 amino acids. This CDR3 reads CASSFRTGGEVVYGYTF. Here the CDR3 DNA reads TGTGCCAGCAGTTTTAGGACAGGGGGCGAGGTTGTCTATGGCTACACCTTC.